The 32 T cell receptor beta chains presented below share a single source sample, sequenced in a study of vaccination and CD4 T cells after COVID-19. Treatment: approximately 9-day PBMC culture with coronavirus spike peptide pools or control peptides (ViraFEST assay). The Oncomine TCR Beta short-read assay sequenced DNA from cultured CD4+ T cells. Each CDR3 protein is one row after TCRdb ran MiXCR on the PCR reads. The repertoire holds around 17,000 distinct CDR3 sequences, with less than 70% as singletons. The antigens these receptors bind are not known. Sequencing used CD4+ T cells from blood, cultured in vitro. These receptor sequences come from a human donor who had recovered from COVID-19.

This clonotype was seen a handful of times. The chain joins TRBV20-1 to TRBJ2-2; the D gene is possibly TRBD2 (5 bases). CDR1 is DFQATT and CDR2 is SNEGSKA in the germline V gene (reference sequence). This CDR3 contains 16 residues. Trimming cost V 5 bases and J 1 base, with 17 bases left between them. Here the CDR3 reads CSARRAATLNTGELFF. DNA for the CDR3: TGCAGTGCTCGGCGGGCGGCAACGTTGAACACCGGGGAGCTGTTTTTT.

The chain's CDR3 is CASSQVPWSTDTQYF. In nucleotides, the CDR3 is TGTGCCAGCAGCCAAGTTCCTTGGAGCACAGATACGCAGTATTTT. The J gene is TRBJ2-3, the V gene TRBV3-1; the D is unclear. Germline CDR1 LGHDT, CDR2 YNNKEL (reference sequence). V gave up 1 base and J gave up 0 bases, with 8 bases separating them. The CDR3 totals 15 residues.

V usage is TRBV7-9 and J usage is TRBJ2-5, with no clear D. The CDR3 has 13 amino acids. Trimming removed 3 bases at V and 4 bases at J, with 9 bases between. Germline V gene sequence: CDR1 SEHNR, CDR2 FQNEAQ (reference sequence). The chain's CDR3 is CASSFNAPETQYF. CDR3 nucleotide sequence: TGTGCCAGCAGCTTTAATGCCCCAGAGACCCAGTACTTC.

The chain recombines TRBV5-4 with TRBJ1-1; D is ambiguous. CDR3 length equals 12 residues. CDR1 SGHNT and CDR2 YYREEE come from the germline V gene (reference sequence). V was shortened by 9 bases and J by 0 bases, with 9 bases between the two germline ends. As DNA, the CDR3 is TGTGCCACCGGTCCCTTGAACACTGAAGCTTTCTTT. It yields the protein CATGPLNTEAFF.

This rearrangement joins TRBV20-1 to TRBJ2-5; 7 bases are shared with TRBD2. CDR1 and CDR2 from the germline V gene are DFQATT and SNEGSKA (reference sequence). The CDR3 extends over 16 amino acids. V lost 3 bases to trimming and J lost 2 bases; unmatched junction nucleotides: 12. CDR3 protein: CSARGGWGGLQETQYF. CDR3 sequence (DNA): TGCAGTGCTAGGGGCGGTTGGGGGGGGTTACAAGAGACCCAGTACTTC.

This clonotype was picked up a small number of times. The V call is TRBV24-1, the J call TRBJ1-2; 8 bases match TRBD1. The CDR3 consists of 15 residues. Germline CDR1 KGHDR, CDR2 SFDVKD. J was trimmed by 3 bases and V by 4 bases; bases with no gene match: 6. CDR3 coding DNA: TGTGCCACCAGTGAACCCGGACAGGGTGACTATGGCTACACCTTC. Its translation is CATSEPGQGDYGYTF.

This clonotype was observed once. This rearrangement joins TRBV4-1 to TRBJ1-5; 9 nucleotides line up with TRBD1. Trimming took 3 bases from V and 6 from J; bases not matched to a gene: 12. The CDR3 is 17 amino acids. Per the germline V gene, CDR1 is MGHRA and CDR2 is YSYEKL. CDR3 protein: CASSQGRTGDFRQPQHF. As DNA, the CDR3 is TGCGCCAGCAGCCAGGGACGGACAGGGGACTTTCGTCAGCCCCAGCATTTT.

This clonotype came up a few times. The chain combines TRBV2 with TRBJ2-5; 12 bases fit TRBD1. There are 13 residues in the CDR3. V was pared by 8 bases and J by 4 bases, with 2 bases of the junction left unmatched. Germline V gene data show CDR1 as SNHLY and CDR2 as FYNNEI. The CDR3 sequence: CASRDRGPETQYF. DNA for the CDR3: TGTGCCAGCCGGGACAGGGGGCCAGAGACCCAGTACTTC.

This clonotype was seen only a few times. The chain combines TRBV7-9 with TRBJ1-1, with D maybe TRBD1 (5 bases). The V and J ends lost 0 bases and 0 bases respectively, with 8 bases between them. Germline V lookup: CDR1 SEHNR, CDR2 FQNEAQ (reference sequence). The CDR3 length is 15 residues. Here the CDR3 reads CASSLAGDLNTEAFF. The CDR3 DNA reads as TGTGCCAGCAGCTTAGCGGGGGACTTGAACACTGAAGCTTTCTTT.

This clonotype was seen a few times. The chain uses TRBV7-2 and TRBJ1-5; the match to TRBD1 covers 7 bases. After removal of 3 bases from V and 4 bases from J, the junction contained 0 bases not matched to a gene. The germline V gene has CDR1 SGHTA and CDR2 FQGNSA. This CDR3 region has 13 residues. The CDR3 protein is CASSLTGNQPQHF. The CDR3 DNA follows: TGTGCCAGCAGCTTGACAGGGAATCAGCCCCAGCATTTT.

This chain connects TRBV12-3 or TRBV12-4 to TRBJ1-5, with 8 bases aligning to TRBD1. This CDR3 comprises 15 residues. J lost 4 bases, V lost 5 bases, and 7 bases had no gene match. The CDR3 reads CASSAGTGNNQPQHF. The CDR3 DNA sequence: TGTGCCAGCAGTGCCGGGACAGGCAATAATCAGCCCCAGCATTTT.

The V gene is TRBV7-2, the J gene TRBJ1-6, with D maybe TRBD1 (6 bases). Germline V gene sequence: CDR1 SGHTA, CDR2 FQGNSA. The CDR3 is 17 residues long. Trimming took off 2 bases at V and 10 bases at J, with 21 bases between the two ends. The CDR3, as DNA: TGTGCCAGCAGCTTACGGGGGCCAGAATGGGGTAACTCACCCCTCCACTTT. Encoded protein: CASSLRGPEWGNSPLHF. The full variable domain, its missing parts supplied by reference TRBV7-2 and TRBJ1-6, is GAGVSQSPSNKVTEKGKDVELRCDPISGHTALYWYRQSLGQGLEFLIYFQGNSAPDKSGLPSDRFSAERTGGSVSTLTIQRTQQEDSAVYLCASSLRGPEWGNSPLHFGNGTRLTVT.

J is TRBJ1-5 and V is TRBV19; 10 bases map to TRBD1. The junction had 4 bases not matched to a gene; V was cut back by 5 bases and J by 6 bases. This CDR3 has 14 amino acids. Germline lookup yields CDR1 LNHDA and CDR2 SQIVND (reference sequence). The CDR3 nucleotides are TGTGCCAGTAGTGACCGGGACAGGGGTCAGCCCCAGCATTTT. It yields the protein CASSDRDRGQPQHF.

The chain recombines TRBV27 with TRBJ1-6; the D gene is possibly TRBD1 (6 bases). CDR3 size: 16 residues. V dropped 0 bases and J dropped 5 bases, with 11 bases sitting between them. In germline, CDR1 is MNHEY, CDR2 SMNVEV (reference sequence). CDR3 protein: CASSLSYRADNSPLHF. CDR3 nucleotide sequence: TGTGCCAGCAGTTTATCATACAGGGCTGATAATTCACCCCTCCACTTT.

V and J are TRBV20-1 and TRBJ2-3, with 7 nucleotides matching TRBD2. CDR3 size: 14 residues. Per germline, CDR1 DFQATT and CDR2 SNEGSKA (reference sequence). With V trimmed by 6 bases and J by 0 bases, 6 bases remained unmatched. CDR3 sequence: CSAPRAGSTDTQYF. Written as DNA, the CDR3 is TGCAGTGCCCCGCGAGCGGGGAGCACAGATACGCAGTATTTT.

The rearrangement links TRBV20-1 to TRBJ2-3; 10 bases align to TRBD1. This CDR3 region has 14 residues. With 4 bases clipped from V and 7 bases from J, the junction kept 8 bases outside the gene matches. CDR1 DFQATT and CDR2 SNEGSKA come from the germline V gene (reference sequence). CDR3 protein: CSATPGTGVYTQYF. In DNA form, the CDR3 reads TGCAGTGCTACACCCGGGACAGGGGTTTATACGCAGTATTTT.

This clonotype was seen more than once but under ten times. This sequence joins TRBV30 and TRBJ1-2; D ambiguous. Germline V gene sequence: CDR1 GTSNPN, CDR2 SVGIG (reference sequence). The V end lost 2 bases, the J end lost 4 bases, and 11 bases lay between the germline ends. This CDR3 contains 13 residues. CDR3 DNA: TGTGCCTGGAGTAACGGGGTTCTCTATGGCTACACCTTC. This translates into CAWSNGVLYGYTF.

This clonotype was seen a few times. The chain is built from TRBV10-3 and TRBJ1-2; possibly TRBD1 for D (5 bases). The V and J ends lost 0 bases and 8 bases respectively, with 13 bases between them. The CDR3 totals 14 residues. Germline CDR1 and CDR2: ENHRY and SYGVKD. The CDR3 nucleotides read TGTGCCATCAGTGAGTCTCGCGGGGACTGGGGCTACACCTTC. Amino acid sequence: CAISESRGDWGYTF.

The DNA for the CDR3 is TGCAGTGCGAGGACAGGGTGGACCTACGAGCAGTACTTC. Protein product: CSARTGWTYEQYF. This chain uses TRBV20-1 with TRBJ2-7; TRBD1 aligns across 8 bases. V shed 6 bases, J shed 2 bases, and the junction held 6 bases outside the gene matches. The CDR3 runs to 13 residues. Per the germline V gene, CDR1 is DFQATT and CDR2 is SNEGSKA (reference sequence).

The gene calls are TRBV7-8 and TRBJ2-7; D remains ambiguous. This CDR3 has 15 residues. Germline V gene data show CDR1 as SGHVS and CDR2 as FQNEAQ. Trimming stripped 2 bases from V and 2 bases from J, with 13 bases between. CDR3: CASSLTIAAAYEQYF. DNA for the CDR3: TGTGCCAGCAGCTTAACTATCGCGGCAGCCTACGAGCAGTACTTC.

The chain combines TRBV27 with TRBJ2-3, with D hard to call. Germline lookup yields CDR1 MNHEY and CDR2 SMNVEV (reference sequence). Trimming pared 2 bases from V and 6 bases from J, leaving 15 bases between. This CDR3 has 15 amino acids. The CDR3 protein is CASSLVWDRVDTQYF. Written as DNA, the CDR3 is TGTGCCAGCAGTTTAGTGTGGGATCGCGTGGATACGCAGTATTTT.

In its sample, this clonotype was seen a few times. V usage is TRBV7-8 and J usage is TRBJ1-1, with TRBD1 matching over 9 bases. Germline V gene lookup returns CDR1 SGHVS and CDR2 FQNEAQ. The CDR3 loop spans 19 amino acids. The J segment lost 3 bases and the V segment lost 2 bases, leaving 16 bases of the junction unmatched. In nucleotides, the CDR3 is TGTGCCAGCAGCTTACGGACCGGGACAGGGAGCCTGCGGGACACTGAAGCTTTCTTT. As protein: CASSLRTGTGSLRDTEAFF.

The chain joins TRBV5-3 to TRBJ1-1; D is ambiguous. TRBV5-3 is given ORF status, its function remaining uncertain. The CDR3 has 13 residues. The V gene lost 4 bases and the J gene lost 1 base, with 8 bases spanning the gap. The DNA for the CDR3 is TGTGCCAGAAGCCAATACAGGAACACTGAAGCTTTCTTT. It translates to CARSQYRNTEAFF.

This clonotype appeared a single time. The chain carries TRBV2 and TRBJ2-7, with a weak D call TRBD2 (6 bases). Trimming stripped 3 bases from V and 0 bases from J, with 12 bases between. CDR3 length: 15 amino acids. In germline, CDR1 is SNHLY, CDR2 FYNNEI. The CDR3: CASSERAGYSYEQYF. The CDR3 DNA reads as TGTGCCAGCAGTGAGCGAGCGGGTTACTCCTACGAGCAGTACTTC.

This clonotype has only one observation. The rearrangement uses TRBV7-2 and TRBJ1-3; no clear D. CDR3 length equals 14 residues. CDR1 is SGHTA and CDR2 is FQGNSA in the germline V gene. V shed 0 bases and J shed 4 bases, with 7 bases lying between them. The DNA of the CDR3 is TGTGCCAGCAGCTTAGCACTCGGGGGAAACACCATATATTTT. It specifies CASSLALGGNTIYF.

CDR3 nucleotides: TGCAGTGCTAGAGATGCCGACGGCTACCGGGGCTACACCTTC. Translating it yields CSARDADGYRGYTF. The chain couples TRBV20-1 to TRBJ1-2, with unresolved D. V shed 0 bases and J shed 8 bases, with 16 bases lying between them. CDR1 and CDR2 from the germline V gene are DFQATT and SNEGSKA (reference sequence). CDR3 length equals 14 residues.

The chain joins TRBV7-2 to TRBJ2-2, with 7 bases aligning to TRBD2. This CDR3 region has 17 residues. CDR1 is SGHTA, CDR2 FQGNSA, per germline. The trim removed 1 base at V and 3 bases at J, leaving 8 bases unmatched. The CDR3 spells CASSLVGGLTYTGELFF. CDR3 bases: TGTGCCAGCAGCTTAGTCGGGGGACTAACATACACCGGGGAGCTGTTTTTT.

The table lists this clonotype with a few counts. The J gene is TRBJ2-5, the V gene TRBV7-3; 11 bases match TRBD1. Germline CDR1 and CDR2: SGHTA and FQGTGA. V lost 5 bases and J lost 2; bases outside the gene matches: 10. The CDR3 runs to 17 residues. CDR3 loop: CASSPQAGTGGQETQYF. The CDR3 bases are TGTGCCAGCAGCCCTCAAGCCGGGACAGGGGGGCAAGAGACCCAGTACTTC.

This clonotype was counted only a few times. This chain connects TRBV2 to TRBJ1-1; a weak D match, TRBD1 (6 bases). Germline V lookup: CDR1 SNHLY, CDR2 FYNNEI. V was trimmed by 4 bases and J by 5 bases, leaving 17 bases between them. This CDR3 comprises 15 residues. As DNA, the CDR3 is TGTGCCAGCAGTGTGTTAGGACAGAGTGGAACTGAAGCTTTCTTT. Residues: CASSVLGQSGTEAFF.

This clonotype was counted between two and nine times. The chain carries TRBV20-1 and TRBJ2-5; D gene unclear. The V gene's germline CDR1 is DFQATT and CDR2 SNEGSKA (reference sequence). The V and J ends lost 1 base and 0 bases respectively, with 15 bases between them. The CDR3 covers 16 residues. CDR3 coding DNA: TGCAGTGCTAGAGGGCAGGACCAGCCGTACCAAGAGACCCAGTACTTC. The encoded protein is CSARGQDQPYQETQYF.

This clonotype was detected a few times. The CDR3 nucleotides are TGTGCCAGCTCACTGAACGGACAGGTTTTCTATGGCTACACCTTC. Encoded protein: CASSLNGQVFYGYTF. The chain is built from TRBV18 and TRBJ1-2, with 7 nucleotides matching TRBD1. CDR1 KGHSH and CDR2 LQKENI come from the germline V gene. With V trimmed by 4 bases and J by 4 bases, 9 bases remained unmatched. This CDR3 is built from 15 residues.

The chain joins TRBV7-3 to TRBJ2-7; TRBD1 matches at 8 bases. V shed 5 bases, J shed 6 bases, and the junction held 6 bases outside the gene matches. The V gene's germline CDR1 is SGHTA and CDR2 FQGTGA. The CDR3 contains 13 residues. For the CDR3, the DNA is TGTGCCAGCAGCCGCGGACAGGGCTCCGAGCAGTACTTC. Amino acid sequence: CASSRGQGSEQYF.